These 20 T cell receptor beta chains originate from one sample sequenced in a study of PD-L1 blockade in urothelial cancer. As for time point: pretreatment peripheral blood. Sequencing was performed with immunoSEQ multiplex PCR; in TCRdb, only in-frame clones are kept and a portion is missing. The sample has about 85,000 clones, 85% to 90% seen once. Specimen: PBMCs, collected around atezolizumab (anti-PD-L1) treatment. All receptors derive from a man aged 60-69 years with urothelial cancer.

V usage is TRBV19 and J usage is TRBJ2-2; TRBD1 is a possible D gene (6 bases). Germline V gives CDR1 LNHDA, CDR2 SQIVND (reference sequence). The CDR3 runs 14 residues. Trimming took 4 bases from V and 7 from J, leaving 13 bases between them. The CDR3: CASSTRTDGGELFF. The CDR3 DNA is TGTGCCAGTAGTACGCGGACAGACGGCGGGGAGCTGTTTTTT.

Written as DNA, the CDR3 is TGTGCCAGCTCACCCACCCGGCAGGGCACTGAAGCTTTCTTT. Protein sequence: CASSPTRQGTEAFF. The V call is TRBV18, the J call TRBJ1-1; perhaps TRBD1 as D (5 bases). Germline assignment: CDR1 KGHSH and CDR2 LQKENI. The CDR3 contains 14 residues. Trimming cost V 3 bases and J 4 bases, with 12 bases left between them.

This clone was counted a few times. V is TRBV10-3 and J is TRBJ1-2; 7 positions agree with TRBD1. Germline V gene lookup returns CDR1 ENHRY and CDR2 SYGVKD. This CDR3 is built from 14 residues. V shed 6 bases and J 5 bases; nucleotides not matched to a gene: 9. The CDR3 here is CAIRSGTDHYGYTF. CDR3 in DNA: TGTGCCATCAGATCCGGGACAGATCATTATGGCTACACCTTC.

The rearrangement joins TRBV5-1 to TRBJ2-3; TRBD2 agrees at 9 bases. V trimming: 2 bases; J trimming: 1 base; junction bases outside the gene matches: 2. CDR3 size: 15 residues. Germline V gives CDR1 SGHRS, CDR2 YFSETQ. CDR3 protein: CASSLAGGRTDTQYF. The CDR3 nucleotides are TGCGCCAGCAGCTTAGCGGGGGGACGCACAGATACGCAGTATTTT.

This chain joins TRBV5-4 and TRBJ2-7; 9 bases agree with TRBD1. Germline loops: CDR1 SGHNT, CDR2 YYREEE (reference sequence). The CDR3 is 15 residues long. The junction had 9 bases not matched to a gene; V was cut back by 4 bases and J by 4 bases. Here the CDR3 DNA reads TGTGCCAGCAGCCCAAGGGGACAGGGTTTGTACGAGCAGTACTTC. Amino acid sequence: CASSPRGQGLYEQYF.

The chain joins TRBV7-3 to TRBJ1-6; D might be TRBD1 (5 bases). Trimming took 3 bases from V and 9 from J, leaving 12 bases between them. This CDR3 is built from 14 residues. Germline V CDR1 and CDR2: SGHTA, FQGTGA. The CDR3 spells CASSFGGYGSPLHF. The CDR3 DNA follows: TGTGCCAGCAGCTTCGGGGGATATGGTTCACCCCTCCACTTT.

CDR3 residues: CSVEGGGGGYTF. The CDR3 nucleotides are TGCAGCGTTGAAGGCGGGGGTGGTGGCTACACCTTC. J is TRBJ1-2 and V is TRBV29-1; tentatively, D is TRBD1 (5 bases). V was clipped by 1 base and J by 7 bases, with 10 bases between them. Germline CDR1 is SQVTM and CDR2 is ANQGSEA. This CDR3 is 12 amino acids long.

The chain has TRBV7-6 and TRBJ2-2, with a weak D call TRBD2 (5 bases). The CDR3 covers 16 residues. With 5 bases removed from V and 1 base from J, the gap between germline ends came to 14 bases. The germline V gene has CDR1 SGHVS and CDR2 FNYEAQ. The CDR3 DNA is TGTGCCAGCAGCGTTAAGTCCGGACTGAACACCGGGGAGCTGTTTTTT. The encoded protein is CASSVKSGLNTGELFF.

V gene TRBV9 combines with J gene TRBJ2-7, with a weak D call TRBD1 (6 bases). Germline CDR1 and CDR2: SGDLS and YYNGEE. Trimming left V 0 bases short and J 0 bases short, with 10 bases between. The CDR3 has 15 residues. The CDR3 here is CASSVDDRRSYEQYF. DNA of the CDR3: TGTGCCAGCAGCGTAGATGACAGGCGCTCCTACGAGCAGTACTTC.

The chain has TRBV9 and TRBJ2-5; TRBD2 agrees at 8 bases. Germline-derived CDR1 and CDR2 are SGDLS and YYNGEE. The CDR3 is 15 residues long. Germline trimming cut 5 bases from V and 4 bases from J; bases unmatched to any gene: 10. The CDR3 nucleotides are TGTGCCAGCAGTGTCAGCGGGGGAGTTAGAGAGACCCAGTACTTC. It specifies CASSVSGGVRETQYF.

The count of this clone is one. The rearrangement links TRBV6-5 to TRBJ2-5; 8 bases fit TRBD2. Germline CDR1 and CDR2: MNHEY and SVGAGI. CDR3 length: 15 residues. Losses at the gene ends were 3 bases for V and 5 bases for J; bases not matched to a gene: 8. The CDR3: CASSYSGLGGETQYF. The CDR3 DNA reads TGTGCCAGCAGTTATTCGGGACTAGGAGGCGAGACCCAGTACTTC.

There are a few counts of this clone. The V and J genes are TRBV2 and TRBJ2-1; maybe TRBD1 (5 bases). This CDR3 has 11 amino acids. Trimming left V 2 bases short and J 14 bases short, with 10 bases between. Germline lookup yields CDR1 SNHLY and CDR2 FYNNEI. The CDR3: CASSEYRSEFF. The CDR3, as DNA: TGTGCCAGCAGTGAATACAGGTCGGAGTTCTTC.

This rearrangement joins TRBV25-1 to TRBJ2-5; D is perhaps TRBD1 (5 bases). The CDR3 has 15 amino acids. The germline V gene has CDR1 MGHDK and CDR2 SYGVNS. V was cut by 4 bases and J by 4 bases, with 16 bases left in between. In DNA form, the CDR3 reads TGTGCCAGCAGTGCCCCCTACGTAAGGGGAGAGACCCAGTACTTC. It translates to CASSAPYVRGETQYF.

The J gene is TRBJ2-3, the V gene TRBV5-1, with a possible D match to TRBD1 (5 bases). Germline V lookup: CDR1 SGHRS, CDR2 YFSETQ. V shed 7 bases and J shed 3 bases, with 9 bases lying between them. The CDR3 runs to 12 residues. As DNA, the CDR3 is TGCGCCAGCCGGCAGGGAACAGATACGCAGTATTTT. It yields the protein CASRQGTDTQYF. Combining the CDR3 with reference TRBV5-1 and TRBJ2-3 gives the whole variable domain KAGVTQTPRYLIKTRGQQVTLSCSPISGHRSVSWYQQTPGQGLQFLFEYFSETQRNKGNFPGRFSGRQFSNSRSEMNVSTLELGDSALYLCASRQGTDTQYFGPGTRLTVL.

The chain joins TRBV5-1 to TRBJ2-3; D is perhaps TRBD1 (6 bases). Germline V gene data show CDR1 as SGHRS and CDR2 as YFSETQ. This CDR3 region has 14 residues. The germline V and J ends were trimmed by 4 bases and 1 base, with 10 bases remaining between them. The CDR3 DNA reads TGCGCCAGCAGCCTACAGGGAGGCACAGATACGCAGTATTTT. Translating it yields CASSLQGGTDTQYF. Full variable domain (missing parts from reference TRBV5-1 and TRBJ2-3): KAGVTQTPRYLIKTRGQQVTLSCSPISGHRSVSWYQQTPGQGLQFLFEYFSETQRNKGNFPGRFSGRQFSNSRSEMNVSTLELGDSALYLCASSLQGGTDTQYFGPGTRLTVL.

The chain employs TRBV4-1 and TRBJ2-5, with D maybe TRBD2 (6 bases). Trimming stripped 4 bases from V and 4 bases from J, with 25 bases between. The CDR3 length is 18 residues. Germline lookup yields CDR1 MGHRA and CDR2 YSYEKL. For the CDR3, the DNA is TGCGCCAGCAGCCCACCTTGGTCGGGGGTCGGCATTTCAGAGACCCAGTACTTC. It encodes CASSPPWSGVGISETQYF.

CDR3 sequence (DNA): TGCGCCAGCAGCCCAACTCCGGGACAGGGGGATGGCAATCAGCCCCAGCATTTT. Protein product: CASSPTPGQGDGNQPQHF. J is TRBJ1-5 and V is TRBV5-1, with 11 bases fitting TRBD1. J was trimmed by 2 bases and V by 4 bases; bases with no gene match: 11. The CDR3 consists of 18 residues. Germline CDR1 is SGHRS and CDR2 is YFSETQ.

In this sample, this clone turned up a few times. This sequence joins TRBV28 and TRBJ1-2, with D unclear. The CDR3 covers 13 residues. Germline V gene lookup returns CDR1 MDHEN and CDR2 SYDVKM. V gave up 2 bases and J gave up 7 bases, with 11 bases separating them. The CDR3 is CASSLQSSSGYTF. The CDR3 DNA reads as TGTGCCAGCAGTTTACAAAGTAGTAGTGGCTACACCTTC.

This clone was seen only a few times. In DNA form, the CDR3 reads TGTGCCAGCAGGGTTACCGGGACTCACAAGTCACACGAGCAGTACTTC. This codes for CASRVTGTHKSHEQYF. The chain is built from TRBV27 and TRBJ2-7, with D tentatively TRBD2 (6 bases). Germline lookup yields CDR1 MNHEY and CDR2 SMNVEV (reference sequence). The V and J ends lost 6 bases and 5 bases respectively, with 23 bases between them. The CDR3 length is 16 residues.

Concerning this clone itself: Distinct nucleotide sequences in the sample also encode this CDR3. The CDR3 here is CASSPDRAYEQYF. The CDR3 DNA sequence: TGTGCCAGCTCGCCAGACAGGGCCTACGAGCAGTACTTC. The chain links TRBV18 to TRBJ2-7, with 7 bases matching TRBD1. V lost 6 bases to trimming and J lost 2 bases; unmatched junction nucleotides: 4. The CDR3 is made up of 13 amino acids. CDR1 is KGHSH and CDR2 is LQKENI in the germline V gene.